Listed here are 16 T cell receptor beta chains from one sample, sequenced in a study of vaccination and CD4 T cells after COVID-19. Scientists ran DNA taken from cultured CD4+ T cells through the Oncomine TCR Beta short-read assay for sequencing. Each CDR3 protein gets one entry after TCRdb re-called the PCR reads with MiXCR. The sample includes 9,500 to 15,000 distinct CDR3 sequences, around 59% of them seen just once. Their recognized antigens are unknown. The sample's treatment: approximately nine-day PBMC culture with coronavirus spike peptide pools or control peptides (ViraFEST assay). Sequenced sample: CD4+ T cells from blood, cultured in vitro. All receptors derive from a human donor who had recovered from COVID-19.

The chain combines TRBV29-1 with TRBJ1-4, with 9 bases lining up with TRBD1. Germline assignment: CDR1 SQVTM and CDR2 ANQGSEA. The CDR3 spans 11 residues. CDR3 nucleotides: TGCAGGGGGACAGGGAATGAAAAACTGTTTTTT. It yields the protein CRGTGNEKLFF.

CDR3 coding DNA: TGCAGTGCTACACTAGCGGGGACAGATACGCAGTATTTT. The encoded protein is CSATLAGTDTQYF. This chain links TRBV20-1 with TRBJ2-3; TRBD2 matches 10 bases. Germline V gene data show CDR1 as DFQATT and CDR2 as SNEGSKA (reference sequence). CDR3 size: 13 residues. Trimming took 4 bases from V and 3 from J; bases not matched to a gene: 1.

Only one count was recorded for this clonotype. This chain joins TRBV19 and TRBJ1-2; D uncertain. The germline gives CDR1 LNHDA, CDR2 SQIVND (reference sequence). The ends were cut back, 3 bases at V and 8 bases at J, with 13 bases in the middle. The CDR3 spans 13 residues. The CDR3, as DNA: TGTGCCAGTAGTATCGGCGCCAGCGGGGGCTACACCTTC. Protein sequence: CASSIGASGGYTF.

This clonotype has more than one count but fewer than ten. CDR3 protein: CASSEREGNQPQHF. CDR3 coding DNA: TGTGCCAGCAGTGAACGTGAGGGCAATCAGCCCCAGCATTTT. The chain employs TRBV6-1 and TRBJ1-5; unclear D gene. The CDR3 runs 14 residues. Trimming took off 2 bases at V and 2 bases at J, with 7 bases between the two ends. The germline gives CDR1 MNHNS, CDR2 SASEGT.

The V call is TRBV7-6, the J call TRBJ1-3; a possible D gene is TRBD1 (6 bases). Between the trimmed V and J ends, which lost 3 bases and 2 bases, there was a span of 8 bases. Germline loops: CDR1 SGHVS, CDR2 FNYEAQ. This CDR3 spans 14 amino acids. CDR3 protein: CASSLGQAGNTIYF. CDR3 in DNA: TGTGCCAGCAGCTTGGGACAAGCTGGAAACACCATATATTTT. The full variable domain, in which reference TRBV7-6 and TRBJ1-3 provide the parts outside the CDR3, is GAGVSQSPRYKVTKRGQDVALRCDPISGHVSLYWYRQALGQGPEFLTYFNYEAQQDKSGLPNDRFSAERPEGSISTLTIQRTEQRDSAMYRCASSLGQAGNTIYFGEGSWLTVV.

This clonotype was detected only a few times. V and J are TRBV6-5 and TRBJ1-2; the D is unclear. V was shortened by 4 bases and J by 0 bases, with 6 bases between the two germline ends. Per germline, CDR1 MNHEY and CDR2 SVGAGI. The CDR3 runs to 13 residues. The CDR3 bases are TGTGCCAGCAGTTCAGCTACTAACTATGGCTACACCTTC. It is translated as CASSSATNYGYTF.

V and J are TRBV20-1 and TRBJ2-7, with 10 bases that match TRBD2. This CDR3 is built from 15 residues. The junction had 6 bases not matched to a gene; V was cut back by 4 bases and J by 0 bases. Per the germline V gene, CDR1 is DFQATT and CDR2 is SNEGSKA (reference sequence). CDR3 sequence: CSAKSLAGDSYEQYF. CDR3 nucleotides: TGCAGTGCTAAGTCCCTAGCGGGGGACTCCTACGAGCAGTACTTC.

The rearrangement joins TRBV7-8 to TRBJ2-5, with D unresolved. The ends were cut back, 4 bases at V and 5 bases at J, with 14 bases in the middle. This CDR3 region has 14 residues. In germline, CDR1 is SGHVS, CDR2 FQNEAQ. In DNA, the CDR3 is TGTGCCAGCAGCTCCCGACCGGCCCAGGAGACCCAGTACTTC. This encodes CASSSRPAQETQYF. The entire variable domain, with the rest obtained from reference TRBV7-8 and TRBJ2-5, is as follows: GAGVSQSPRYKVAKRGQDVALRCDPISGHVSLFWYQQALGQGPEFLTYFQNEAQLDKSGLPSDRFFAERPEGSVSTLKIQRTQQEDSAVYLCASSSRPAQETQYFGPGTRLLVL.

This clonotype was observed once. The genes are TRBV7-6 and TRBJ2-7; 7 bases are shared with TRBD1. There are 15 residues in the CDR3. Per the germline V gene, CDR1 is SGHVS and CDR2 is FNYEAQ. J was trimmed by 2 bases and V by 4 bases; bases with no gene match: 8. Here the CDR3 reads CASSSPRQGTYEQYF. The CDR3 nucleotides are TGTGCCAGCAGCTCCCCAAGACAGGGCACCTACGAGCAGTACTTC.

The chain links TRBV10-3 to TRBJ2-1; tentative D call: TRBD2 (6 bases). CDR3 length: 14 amino acids. CDR1 and CDR2 (germline): ENHRY, SYGVKD. V shed 6 bases and J shed 4 bases, with 13 bases lying between them. DNA of the CDR3: TGTGCCATCAGCCGGGACTCAGAATACAATGAGCAGTTCTTC. The encoded protein is CAISRDSEYNEQFF.

This clonotype has only one observation. The V gene is TRBV7-9, the J gene TRBJ2-3, with TRBD2 identical over 7 bases. V was clipped by 5 bases and J by 0 bases; unmatched bases: 5. Germline CDR1 SEHNR, CDR2 FQNEAQ (reference sequence). This CDR3 region has 15 residues. The CDR3: CASSPLSGSTDTQYF. CDR3 in DNA: TGTGCCAGCAGCCCTCTTAGCGGGAGCACAGATACGCAGTATTTT.

This chain uses TRBV30 with TRBJ1-6, with a weak D call TRBD1 (6 bases). This CDR3 comprises 14 residues. The V and J ends lost 4 bases and 7 bases respectively, with 14 bases between them. CDR1 is GTSNPN and CDR2 is SVGIG in the germline V gene (reference sequence). Here the CDR3 DNA reads TGTGCCTGGAACTCCGGGACACAAAATTCACCCCTCCACTTT. It translates to CAWNSGTQNSPLHF.

The chain links TRBV6-5 to TRBJ2-2, with D tentatively TRBD1 (5 bases). Per the germline V gene, CDR1 is MNHEY and CDR2 is SVGAGI. Between the trimmed V and J ends, which lost 3 bases and 1 base, there was a span of 9 bases. This CDR3 has 15 amino acids. The CDR3 bases are TGTGCCAGCAGTTATGGGGCGGAGAACACCGGGGAGCTGTTTTTT. This translates into CASSYGAENTGELFF.

By sample share, this clonotype is large. V usage is TRBV7-9 and J usage is TRBJ2-7, with D possibly matching TRBD1 (5 bases). The V end was cut by 3 bases, the J end by 7 bases, with 16 bases between. The CDR3 spans 14 residues. CDR1 SEHNR and CDR2 FQNEAQ come from the germline V gene (reference sequence). The CDR3 bases are TGTGCCAGCAGCTTGCAGGGTGGAATCGGGGAGCAGTACTTC. This encodes CASSLQGGIGEQYF. Variable domain in full (rest from reference TRBV7-9 and TRBJ2-7): DTGVSQNPRHKITKRGQNVTFRCDPISEHNRLYWYRQTLGQGPEFLTYFQNEAQLEKSRLLSDRFSAERPKGSFSTLEIQRTEQGDSAMYLCASSLQGGIGEQYFGPGTRLTVT.

In this sample, this clonotype turned up a few times. This chain links TRBV20-1 with TRBJ1-1; the match to TRBD1 covers 10 bases. CDR1 is DFQATT and CDR2 is SNEGSKA in the germline V gene (reference sequence). Trimming took 0 bases from V and 4 from J; bases not matched to a gene: 5. The CDR3 is 15 residues long. CDR3 nucleotide sequence: TGCAGTGCTAGAGATGGACAGGGGGGACGCACTGAAGCTTTCTTT. Protein: CSARDGQGGRTEAFF.

The chain joins TRBV5-5 to TRBJ2-7; D unclear. Per the germline V gene, CDR1 is SGHKS and CDR2 is YYEKEE (reference sequence). There are 12 residues in the CDR3. V lost 3 bases and J 4 bases, leaving 8 bases between the germline ends. CDR3 amino acids: CASSSDAYEQYF. The CDR3 DNA reads as TGTGCCAGCAGCTCGGACGCTTACGAGCAGTACTTC.